The entry that follows covers one T cell receptor beta chain sequence. As yet, its antigen is unknown. The sample comes from a study of a mutant IDH1 vaccine in newly diagnosed glioma. Study-level background: Visit timing is recorded as week 35 for V12 and week 47 for V13.

Specified time point: week 47, end of study. The vaccine gave 300 ug of a 20-mer mutant IDH1 peptide subcutaneously per dose. Patients received eight vaccinations in weeks 1, 3, 5, 7, 11, 15, 19, 23. V was shortened by 6 bases and J by 5 bases, with 16 bases between the two germline ends. There are 14 residues in the CDR3. Germline CDR1 SNHLY, CDR2 FYNNEI. Clones were sequenced by immunoSEQ multiplex PCR, and TCRdb holds only the in-frame ones, with some missing. The table lists about 94,000 clones, over 85% of them singletons. Sequenced material: PBMCs, taken from a glioma patient whose treatment included an IDH1 peptide vaccine. The chain has TRBV2 and TRBJ1-2, with a weak D call TRBD1 (5 bases). This clonotype was sampled from a woman aged 50 to 60 with glioma. CDR3 DNA: TGTGCCAGCAGAGGCAAGAGGGGAGGTTATGGCTACACCTTC. This sequence encodes CASRGKRGGYGYTF.